These T cell receptor beta chains were read from a single sample in a study of blood T cell repertoires in COVID-19. The data were produced by immunoSEQ multiplex PCR, yet TCRdb's version contains in-frame clones alone and is incomplete. This table holds under 100,000 clones, around 87% found once. Specimen: peripheral blood. The receptors here all came from a human donor in a cohort sampled during active COVID-19. The CDR3 runs from the conserved cysteine through the conserved F or W. A D gene is named only where the DNA matches it firmly.

j_call v_call d_call cdr3_aa
TRBJ1-6 TRBV5-4 TRBD1 CASSGDRVNSPLHF
TRBJ2-7 TRBV11-2 - CASRPSSPDEQYF
TRBJ2-1 TRBV4-3 TRBD2 CASSQESGGGYNEQFF
TRBJ2-7 TRBV7-2 - CASSPGGYEQYF
TRBJ1-2 TRBV9 TRBD1 CASSARDSLNYGYTF
- TRBV29-1 - CSGPGELFF
TRBJ1-6 TRBV10-3 - CAINGGLNSPLHF
TRBJ1-2 TRBV6-5 - CASRGGVAYF
TRBJ1-5 TRBV28 - CASRPSPGTSYLSNQPQHF
TRBJ1-1 TRBV20-1 - CSASYRVNTEAFF
TRBJ2-5 TRBV24-1 - CATSDQGSGQETQYF
TRBJ1-5 TRBV27 - CASSSHQGQPQHF
TRBJ1-1 TRBV4-2 - CASSQDWAQNTEAFF
TRBJ2-7 TRBV20-1 - CSASPGWSYEQYF
TRBJ1-5 TRBV6-6 TRBD1 CASSSRTGVKQPQHF
TRBJ2-1 TRBV4-1 - CASSLVMDTYNEQFF
TRBJ1-6 TRBV7-3 - CASSPQPGIGSPLHF
TRBJ1-1 TRBV20-1 - CSALRNPEAFF
TRBJ1-6 TRBV11-2 - CASSLAATPYNSPLHF
TRBJ1-2 TRBV3-1/TRBV3-2 - CASSQQDYGYTF
TRBJ1-1 TRBV28 - CASSLMGGRARNTEAFF
TRBJ1-2 TRBV2 - CASRGGSNYGYTF
TRBJ2-6 TRBV4-2 - CASSRKGSGANVLTF
TRBJ1-4 TRBV19 - CASSPSGGVEEKLFF
TRBJ2-1 TRBV18 TRBD2 CASSPYSGASYNEQFF
TRBJ1-1 TRBV18 - CASSPRRNTEAFF